The clone carrying this T cell receptor (beta chain) has a count of ten or more. TCRdb processed the 5' RACE reads anew with MiXCR; each CDR3 protein has one entry. This sample carries around 300,000 distinct CDR3 sequences, 9.5% to 13% of them seen once, and the ten largest clones take roughly 9%. Per the germline V gene, CDR1 is SGHTS and CDR2 is YDEGEE. Trimming took 4 bases from V and 0 from J, leaving 10 bases between them. This CDR3 is built from 14 residues. This sample was included in a study of CD8 T cells in ankylosing spondylitis. J is TRBJ1-1 and V is TRBV5-8; no clear D gene. The sequencing input was blood, either unsorted or a sorted T cell fraction (not recorded which). The clonotype comes from a female donor with ankylosing spondylitis or in good health (not recorded which). The CDR3 spells CASSLPGLNTEAFF. CDR3 in DNA: TGTGCCAGCAGCCTGCCTGGACTGAACACTGAAGCTTTCTTT.